This entry lists 30 T cell receptor beta chains sequenced from one sample in a study of PD-1 blockade in classical Hodgkin lymphoma. Libraries were prepared by immunoSEQ multiplex PCR; TCRdb keeps only in-frame clonotypes and omits some of them. This repertoire shows around 46,000 clones, around 89% found once; its top ten account for approximately 13%. Stated time point: cycle 4 day 1 (C4D1), after more than five weeks of nivolumab. Following autologous stem cell transplantation, relapse occurred in every patient, and exposure to brentuximab vedotin varied. The sequences come from peripheral blood mononuclear cells (PBMCs), collected before the fourth cycle of nivolumab. The source of these receptors is a human donor with classical Hodgkin lymphoma.

The chain recombines TRBV7-8 with TRBJ1-1; D not certain. V was shortened by 4 bases and J by 4 bases, with 19 bases between the two germline ends. The CDR3 consists of 16 residues. The germline gives CDR1 SGHVS, CDR2 FQNEAQ. The CDR3 DNA sequence: TGTGCCAGCAGCTCGACTCGGGTCCTAGTGAGCACTGAAGCTTTCTTT. Amino acids: CASSSTRVLVSTEAFF.

V usage is TRBV15 and J usage is TRBJ2-7; D call uncertain. V was cut by 8 bases and J by 0 bases, with 8 bases left in between. The CDR3 totals 12 residues. Germline assignment: CDR1 LNHNV and CDR2 YYDKDF (reference sequence). DNA of the CDR3: TGTGCCACCGGATATGGCTCCTACGAGCAGTACTTC. This sequence encodes CATGYGSYEQYF.

The genes are TRBV18 and TRBJ2-3; 10 nucleotides agree with TRBD2. This CDR3 is built from 14 residues. Trimming at V came to 2 bases and at J to 6 bases, leaving 2 bases not matched to a gene. The germline V gene encodes CDR1 KGHSH and CDR2 LQKENI. This CDR3 reads CASSPVAGGDTQYF. CDR3 bases: TGTGCCAGCTCACCAGTAGCGGGAGGTGATACGCAGTATTTT.

The chain has TRBV6-5 and TRBJ2-3; tentatively, D is TRBD1 (6 bases). The germline CDR1 and CDR2 sequences are MNHEY and SVGAGI. The V and J ends lost 7 bases and 3 bases respectively, with 17 bases between them. The CDR3 spans 15 residues. CDR3 sequence: CASNPQGVRTDTQYF. The CDR3 nucleotides read TGTGCCAGCAACCCACAGGGAGTACGAACAGATACGCAGTATTTT.

The chain links TRBV12-5 to TRBJ2-1; D ambiguous. The CDR3 is made up of 11 amino acids. Per germline, CDR1 LGHNT and CDR2 FRNRAP. V was shortened by 3 bases and J by 8 bases, with 5 bases between the two germline ends. The CDR3 is CASGLSYEQFF. In DNA form, the CDR3 reads TGTGCTAGTGGTTTATCGTATGAGCAGTTCTTC.

This sequence joins TRBV7-9 and TRBJ2-6; no definite D call. Trimming took 6 bases from V and 0 from J, leaving 6 bases between them. CDR3 size: 14 residues. CDR1 is SEHNR, CDR2 FQNEAQ, per germline (reference sequence). The chain's CDR3 is CASRSLSGANVLTF. The CDR3 DNA reads as TGTGCCAGCAGAAGCCTCTCTGGGGCCAACGTCCTGACTTTC.

V usage is TRBV5-4 and J usage is TRBJ2-3, with D perhaps matching TRBD1 (5 bases). Germline-derived CDR1 and CDR2 are SGHNT and YYREEE (reference sequence). The CDR3 has 14 residues. The ends were cut back, 1 base at V and 4 bases at J, with 10 bases in the middle. The CDR3 DNA follows: TGTGCCAGCAGCTTGCAGCAGGGTGCAGATACGCAGTATTTT. It is translated as CASSLQQGADTQYF.

The chain joins TRBV4-1 to TRBJ2-2; D may be TRBD1 (5 bases). This CDR3 contains 16 residues. Germline lookup yields CDR1 MGHRA and CDR2 YSYEKL. The V end was cut by 1 base, the J end by 6 bases, with 15 bases between. CDR3 in DNA: TGCGCCAGCAGCCAAGGGGGCACCCAAACGGCCGGGGAGCTGTTTTTT. It codes for CASSQGGTQTAGELFF.

The J gene is TRBJ2-4, the V gene TRBV30; the D is unclear. The CDR3 is made up of 16 amino acids. Per the germline V gene, CDR1 is GTSNPN and CDR2 is SVGIG (reference sequence). The V gene lost 1 base and the J gene lost 2 bases, with 15 bases spanning the gap. The CDR3 DNA sequence: TGTGCCTGGAGTGAGCAGGCGCGCTTTACCAAAAACATTCAGTACTTC. This encodes CAWSEQARFTKNIQYF.

V and J are TRBV30 and TRBJ1-2, with no clear D. V lost 3 bases and J 3 bases, leaving 8 bases between the germline ends. The V gene's germline CDR1 is GTSNPN and CDR2 SVGIG (reference sequence). This CDR3 region has 12 residues. CDR3 loop: CAWSGYYYGYTF. The CDR3 DNA sequence: TGTGCCTGGAGCGGATATTACTATGGCTACACCTTC.

J is TRBJ2-3 and V is TRBV7-3; TRBD1 agrees at 7 bases. Losses at the gene ends were 5 bases for V and 4 bases for J; bases not matched to a gene: 6. Germline V gives CDR1 SGHTA, CDR2 FQGTGA. The CDR3 runs to 14 residues. CDR3 region: CASSAGTAPDTQYF. DNA for the CDR3: TGTGCCAGCAGCGCCGGGACAGCACCAGATACGCAGTATTTT.

The rearrangement uses TRBV4-2 and TRBJ2-5, with D unresolved. Germline loops: CDR1 LGHNA, CDR2 YNFKEQ. With 5 bases removed from V and 2 bases from J, the gap between germline ends came to 12 bases. The CDR3 is 14 residues long. Written as DNA, the CDR3 is TGTGCCAGCAGCTCAGAAAGGCAGCAAGAGACCCAGTACTTC. Encoded protein: CASSSERQQETQYF.

This chain joins TRBV11-2 and TRBJ2-5; D is tentatively TRBD1 or TRBD2 (5 bases each). Germline loops: CDR1 SGHAT, CDR2 FQNNGV. CDR3 length: 14 residues. Trimming removed 5 bases from V and 5 bases from J, with 15 bases in between. In DNA, the CDR3 is TGTGCCAGCAGCCTACGGGACCTGGCGGAGACCCAGTACTTC. Protein sequence: CASSLRDLAETQYF. Supplemented by reference TRBV11-2 and TRBJ2-5, the full variable domain reads EAGVAQSPRYKIIEKRQSVAFWCNPISGHATLYWYQQILGQGPKLLIQFQNNGVVDDSQLPKDRFSAERLKGVDSTLKIQPAKLEDSAVYLCASSLRDLAETQYFGPGTRLLVL.

This chain connects TRBV7-8 to TRBJ2-1; D is perhaps TRBD2 (6 bases). Trimming took off 4 bases at V and 6 bases at J, with 10 bases between the two ends. CDR3 length equals 13 residues. Looked up from germline, CDR1 is SGHVS and CDR2 is FQNEAQ. The CDR3 is CASSWVGSNEQFF. CDR3 coding DNA: TGTGCCAGCAGCTGGGTCGGGAGCAATGAGCAGTTCTTC.

Concerning this clone: Its ends do not fully match the called genes, so a read error is possible. The chain uses TRBV7-7 and TRBJ2-3, with 7 bases lining up with TRBD2. The germline V gene has CDR1 SSHAT and CDR2 FNYEAQ (reference sequence). The CDR3 is made up of 14 amino acids. The CDR3 loop is CASSRSGTADTQYF. CDR3 sequence (DNA): TGTGCTAGCAGCCGGAGCGGGACCGCAGATACGCAGTATTTT.

The chain links TRBV29-1 to TRBJ1-2; 7 positions match TRBD1. This CDR3 has 15 amino acids. Germline V gene data show CDR1 as SQVTM and CDR2 as ANQGSEA. V lost 8 bases, J lost 0 bases, and 12 bases stayed unmatched. The CDR3 coding sequence is TGCAGCTCCCAGCGGACAGGTGAAGCTAACTATGGCTACACCTTC. Amino acid sequence: CSSQRTGEANYGYTF.

The J gene is TRBJ2-1, the V gene TRBV7-3; 8 nucleotides align to TRBD2. Per germline, CDR1 SGHTA and CDR2 FQGTGA. The CDR3 totals 15 residues. J was trimmed by 9 bases and V by 4 bases; bases with no gene match: 11. The CDR3 reads CASSSSGGPFGEQFF. The DNA for the CDR3 is TGTGCCAGCAGCTCCTCGGGAGGGCCATTCGGTGAGCAGTTCTTC.

The chain couples TRBV5-4 to TRBJ2-7; D perhaps matches TRBD1 (5 bases). V was pared by 0 bases and J by 7 bases, with 14 bases between. Germline CDR1 and CDR2: SGHNT and YYREEE (reference sequence). The CDR3 contains 14 residues. CDR3 nucleotides: TGTGCCAGCAGCTTGGGACAGCCTTCAATAGAGCAGTACTTC. Amino acids: CASSLGQPSIEQYF.

The chain couples TRBV5-1 to TRBJ1-1; D is uncertain. CDR3 length: 14 amino acids. Trimming left V 6 bases short and J 3 bases short, with 15 bases between. Germline assignment: CDR1 SGHRS and CDR2 YFSETQ. The CDR3 loop is CASTTGRGHTEAFF. CDR3 bases: TGCGCCAGCACGACCGGGAGAGGGCACACTGAAGCTTTCTTT.

This clone was recorded only once. V usage is TRBV27 and J usage is TRBJ2-7; D is undetermined. Trimming cost V 6 bases and J 0 bases, with 15 bases left between them. This CDR3 is 15 amino acids long. Germline lookup yields CDR1 MNHEY and CDR2 SMNVEV (reference sequence). The CDR3: CASSYDTRPSYEQYF. CDR3 sequence (DNA): TGTGCCAGCAGCTATGATACCCGACCCTCCTACGAGCAGTACTTC.

V usage is TRBV10-1 and J usage is TRBJ2-7; 11 bases align to TRBD2. The CDR3 extends over 14 amino acids. The germline V gene encodes CDR1 WNHNN and CDR2 SYGVQD (reference sequence). The V gene end was trimmed by 6 bases and the J gene end by 3 bases; junction bases not matched to a gene: 4. The CDR3 coding sequence is TGCGCCAGCAGCCCGACTAGCGGGAACTACGAGCAGTACTTC. Translating it yields CASSPTSGNYEQYF.

The CDR3 spells CASSLPDTQYF. As DNA, the CDR3 is TGTGCCAGCAGCTTACCCGATACGCAGTATTTT. The chain couples TRBV7-9 to TRBJ2-3; D unclear. CDR1 is SEHNR, CDR2 FQNEAQ, per germline (reference sequence). The CDR3 runs 11 residues. The V and J ends lost 2 bases and 6 bases respectively, with 3 bases between them.

CDR3 bases: TGTGCCAGCAGCTTAGTCAGGCAGGCTGAAGCTTTCTTT. This translates into CASSLVRQAEAFF. This sequence joins TRBV7-8 and TRBJ1-1, with D uncertain. This CDR3 contains 13 residues. Germline assignment: CDR1 SGHVS and CDR2 FQNEAQ. Trimming pared 1 base from V and 6 bases from J, leaving 9 bases between. Variable domain in full (rest from reference TRBV7-8 and TRBJ1-1): GAGVSQSPRYKVAKRGQDVALRCDPISGHVSLFWYQQALGQGPEFLTYFQNEAQLDKSGLPSDRFFAERPEGSVSTLKIQRTQQEDSAVYLCASSLVRQAEAFFGQGTRLTVV.

V gene TRBV5-1 combines with J gene TRBJ2-7; D is ambiguous. The CDR3 loop spans 11 amino acids. Germline V CDR1 and CDR2: SGHRS, YFSETQ. V shed 4 bases and J shed 10 bases, with 12 bases lying between them. The chain's CDR3 is CASSGKGFQYF. CDR3 nucleotide sequence: TGCGCCAGCAGCGGAAAGGGTTTTCAGTACTTC.

In this sample, this clone turned up once. In nucleotides, the CDR3 is TGTGCCTGGTGGGGAGGAGGGACTTCTGGCTACACCTTC. It specifies CAWWGGGTSGYTF. This sequence joins TRBV30 and TRBJ1-2; D might be TRBD1 (5 bases). Trimming left V 5 bases short and J 7 bases short, with 17 bases between. Germline V gives CDR1 GTSNPN, CDR2 SVGIG (reference sequence). CDR3 length: 13 residues.

V and J are TRBV18 and TRBJ2-7, with 8 bases matching TRBD2. This CDR3 contains 15 residues. Trimming took 3 bases from V and 4 from J; bases not matched to a gene: 8. The germline gives CDR1 KGHSH, CDR2 LQKENI. The CDR3 here is CASSPQGLGVYEQYF. CDR3 bases: TGTGCCAGCTCACCGCAGGGACTAGGAGTTTACGAGCAGTACTTC. Full variable domain (remainder filled in from reference TRBV18 and TRBJ2-7): NAGVMQNPRHLVRRRGQEARLRCSPMKGHSHVYWYRQLPEEGLKFMVYLQKENIIDESGMPKERFSAEFPKEGPSILRIQQVVRGDSAAYFCASSPQGLGVYEQYFGPGTRLTVT.

This chain joins TRBV5-6 and TRBJ2-7; a possible D gene is TRBD2 (5 bases). The CDR3 length is 12 residues. Germline CDR1 is SGHDT and CDR2 is YYEEEE. The ends were cut back, 9 bases at V and 2 bases at J, with 12 bases in the middle. The CDR3 DNA is TGTGCCACCTCCGGGGTAACCTACGAGCAGTACTTC. Its translation is CATSGVTYEQYF.

The chain combines TRBV19 with TRBJ1-1; D gene uncertain. The CDR3 totals 14 residues. Between the trimmed V and J ends, which lost 5 bases and 0 bases, there was a span of 10 bases. CDR1 is LNHDA and CDR2 is SQIVND in the germline V gene (reference sequence). CDR3 protein: CASSLGLMNTEAFF. In DNA form, the CDR3 reads TGTGCCAGTAGTCTCGGACTGATGAACACTGAAGCTTTCTTT.

This chain connects TRBV14 to TRBJ2-7, with 9 positions matching TRBD1. Trimming took 0 bases from V and 4 from J; bases not matched to a gene: 10. The CDR3 loop spans 17 amino acids. Germline lookup yields CDR1 SGHDN and CDR2 FVKESK. The CDR3 bases are TGTGCCAGCAGCCAAGATTCAGCTTGGGACAGGGATTACGAGCAGTACTTC. Translated, it gives CASSQDSAWDRDYEQYF.

This chain uses TRBV9 with TRBJ2-7; D remains ambiguous. This CDR3 region has 14 residues. V lost 0 bases to trimming and J lost 6 bases, with 13 bases between them. Germline-derived CDR1 and CDR2 are SGDLS and YYNGEE. The CDR3 DNA is TGTGCCAGCAGCGTAGGAGGTAGCAATACCGAGCAGTACTTC. Residues: CASSVGGSNTEQYF.